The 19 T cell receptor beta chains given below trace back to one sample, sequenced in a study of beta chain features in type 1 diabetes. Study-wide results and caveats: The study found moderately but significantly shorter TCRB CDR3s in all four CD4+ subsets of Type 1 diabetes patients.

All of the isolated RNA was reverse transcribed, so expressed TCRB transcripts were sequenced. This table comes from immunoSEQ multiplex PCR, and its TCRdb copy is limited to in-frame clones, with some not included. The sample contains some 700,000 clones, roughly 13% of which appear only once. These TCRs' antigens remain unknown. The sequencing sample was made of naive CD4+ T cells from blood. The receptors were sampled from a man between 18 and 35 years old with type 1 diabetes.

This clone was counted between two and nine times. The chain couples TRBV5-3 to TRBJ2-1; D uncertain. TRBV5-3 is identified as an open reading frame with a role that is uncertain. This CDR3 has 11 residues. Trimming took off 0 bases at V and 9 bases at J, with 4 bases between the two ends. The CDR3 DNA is TGTGCCAGAAGCTTGGACAGTGAGCAGTTCTTC. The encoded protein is CARSLDSEQFF.

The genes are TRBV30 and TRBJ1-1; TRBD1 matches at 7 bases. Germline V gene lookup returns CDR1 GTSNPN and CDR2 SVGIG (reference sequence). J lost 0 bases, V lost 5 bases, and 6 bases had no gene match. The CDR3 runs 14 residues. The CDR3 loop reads CAWGRQGLNTEAFF. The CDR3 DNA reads TGTGCCTGGGGGAGACAGGGATTGAACACTGAAGCTTTCTTT.

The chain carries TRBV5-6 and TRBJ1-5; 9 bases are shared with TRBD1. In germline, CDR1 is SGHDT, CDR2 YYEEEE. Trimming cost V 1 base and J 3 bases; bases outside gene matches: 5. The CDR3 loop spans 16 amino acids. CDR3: CASSLWGQGINQPQHF. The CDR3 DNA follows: TGTGCCAGCAGCTTGTGGGGACAGGGTATCAATCAGCCCCAGCATTTT.

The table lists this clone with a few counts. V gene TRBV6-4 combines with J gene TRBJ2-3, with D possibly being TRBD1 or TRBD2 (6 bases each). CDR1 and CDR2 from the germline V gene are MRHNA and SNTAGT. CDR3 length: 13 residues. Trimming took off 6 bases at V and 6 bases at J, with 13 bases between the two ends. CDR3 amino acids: CASSYRRGDTQYF. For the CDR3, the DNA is TGTGCCAGCAGCTACAGGAGGGGGGATACGCAGTATTTT.

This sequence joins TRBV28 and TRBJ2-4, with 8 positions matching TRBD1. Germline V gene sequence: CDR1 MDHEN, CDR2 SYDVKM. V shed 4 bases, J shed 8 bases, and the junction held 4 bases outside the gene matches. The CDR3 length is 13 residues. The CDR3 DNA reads TGTGCCAGCAGTTCCCCGGACAGGGACATTCAGTACTTC. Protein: CASSSPDRDIQYF.

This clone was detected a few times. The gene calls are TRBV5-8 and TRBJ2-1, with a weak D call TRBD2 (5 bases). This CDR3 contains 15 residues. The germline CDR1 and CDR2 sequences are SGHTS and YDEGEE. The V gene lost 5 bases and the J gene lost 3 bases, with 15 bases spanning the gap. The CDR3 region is CASSPTGNYYNEQFF. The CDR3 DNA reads TGTGCCAGCAGTCCTACGGGAAACTACTACAATGAGCAGTTCTTC.

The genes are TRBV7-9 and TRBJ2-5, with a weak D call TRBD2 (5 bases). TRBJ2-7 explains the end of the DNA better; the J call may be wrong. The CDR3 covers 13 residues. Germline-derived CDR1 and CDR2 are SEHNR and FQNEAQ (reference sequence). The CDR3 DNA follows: TGTGCCAGCAGCCGGAGGTCGTCCTACGAGCAGTACTTC. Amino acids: CASSRRSSYEQYF.

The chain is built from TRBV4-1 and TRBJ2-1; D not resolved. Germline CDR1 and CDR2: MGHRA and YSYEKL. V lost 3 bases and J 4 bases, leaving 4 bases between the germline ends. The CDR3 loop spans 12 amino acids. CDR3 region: CASSHIYNEQFF. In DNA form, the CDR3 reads TGCGCCAGCAGCCATATTTACAATGAGCAGTTCTTC.

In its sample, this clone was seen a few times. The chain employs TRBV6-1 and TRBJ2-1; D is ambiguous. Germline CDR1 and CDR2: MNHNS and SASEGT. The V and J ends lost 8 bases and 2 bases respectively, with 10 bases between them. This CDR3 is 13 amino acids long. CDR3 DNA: TGTGCCAGCCAGGTCGATACCTACAATGAGCAGTTCTTC. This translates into CASQVDTYNEQFF.

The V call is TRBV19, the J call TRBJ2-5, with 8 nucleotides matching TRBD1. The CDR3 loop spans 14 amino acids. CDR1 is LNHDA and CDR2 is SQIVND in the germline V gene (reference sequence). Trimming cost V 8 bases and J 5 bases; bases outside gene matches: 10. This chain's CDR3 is CASGDRDRTETQYF. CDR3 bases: TGTGCCAGTGGGGACCGGGACAGGACGGAGACCCAGTACTTC.

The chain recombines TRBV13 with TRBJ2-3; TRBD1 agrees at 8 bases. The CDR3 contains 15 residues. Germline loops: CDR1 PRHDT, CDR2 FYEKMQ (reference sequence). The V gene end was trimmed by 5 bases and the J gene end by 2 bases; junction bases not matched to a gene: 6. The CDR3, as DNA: TGTGCCAGCAGCCTTAACAGGGGGACCACAGATACGCAGTATTTT. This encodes CASSLNRGTTDTQYF.

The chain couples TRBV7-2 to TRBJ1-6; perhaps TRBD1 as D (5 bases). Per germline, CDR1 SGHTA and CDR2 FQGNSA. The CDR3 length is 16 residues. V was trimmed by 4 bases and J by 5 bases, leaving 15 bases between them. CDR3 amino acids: CASSSHQGGNNSPLHF. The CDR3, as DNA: TGTGCCAGCAGCTCCCATCAGGGAGGTAATAATTCACCCCTCCACTTT.

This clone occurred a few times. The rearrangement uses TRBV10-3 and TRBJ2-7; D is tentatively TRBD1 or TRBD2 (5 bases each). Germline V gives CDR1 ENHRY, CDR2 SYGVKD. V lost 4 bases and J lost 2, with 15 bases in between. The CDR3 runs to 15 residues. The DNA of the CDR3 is TGTGCCATCAGTGTATCTGGGACGGTCCCCTACGAGCAGTACTTC. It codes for CAISVSGTVPYEQYF.

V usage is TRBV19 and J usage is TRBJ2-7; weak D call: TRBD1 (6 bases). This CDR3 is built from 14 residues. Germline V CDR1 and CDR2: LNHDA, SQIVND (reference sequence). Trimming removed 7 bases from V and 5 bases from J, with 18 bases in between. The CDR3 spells CASTPGQGLDEQYF. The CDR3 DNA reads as TGTGCCAGTACCCCCGGCCAGGGGTTAGACGAGCAGTACTTC.

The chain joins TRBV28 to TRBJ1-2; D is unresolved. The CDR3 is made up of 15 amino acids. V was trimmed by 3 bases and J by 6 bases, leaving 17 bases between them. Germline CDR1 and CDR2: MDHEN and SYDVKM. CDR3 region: CASSLDPLLWDGYTF. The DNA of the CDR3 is TGTGCCAGCAGTTTGGACCCCCTACTATGGGATGGCTACACCTTC.

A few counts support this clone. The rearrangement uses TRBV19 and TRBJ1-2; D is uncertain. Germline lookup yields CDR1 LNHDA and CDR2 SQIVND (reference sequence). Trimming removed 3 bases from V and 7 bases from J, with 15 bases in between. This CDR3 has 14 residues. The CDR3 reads CASSMGQGFRGYTF. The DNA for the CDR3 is TGTGCCAGTAGTATGGGCCAAGGGTTTCGTGGCTACACCTTC.

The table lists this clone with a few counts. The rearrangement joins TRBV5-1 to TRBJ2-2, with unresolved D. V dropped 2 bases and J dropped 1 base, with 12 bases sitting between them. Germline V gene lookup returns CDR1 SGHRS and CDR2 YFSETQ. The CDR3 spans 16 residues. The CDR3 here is CASSFEPPENTGELFF. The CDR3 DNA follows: TGCGCCAGCAGCTTTGAACCGCCAGAGAACACCGGGGAGCTGTTTTTT. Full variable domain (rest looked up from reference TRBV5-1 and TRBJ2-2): KAGVTQTPRYLIKTRGQQVTLSCSPISGHRSVSWYQQTPGQGLQFLFEYFSETQRNKGNFPGRFSGRQFSNSRSEMNVSTLELGDSALYLCASSFEPPENTGELFFGEGSRLTVL.

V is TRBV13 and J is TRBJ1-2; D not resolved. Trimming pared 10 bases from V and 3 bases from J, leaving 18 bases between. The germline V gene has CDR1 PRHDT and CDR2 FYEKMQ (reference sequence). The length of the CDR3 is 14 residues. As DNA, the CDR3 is TGTGCCACCAACCGAATGGGCAGCGACTATGGCTACACCTTC. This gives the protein CATNRMGSDYGYTF.

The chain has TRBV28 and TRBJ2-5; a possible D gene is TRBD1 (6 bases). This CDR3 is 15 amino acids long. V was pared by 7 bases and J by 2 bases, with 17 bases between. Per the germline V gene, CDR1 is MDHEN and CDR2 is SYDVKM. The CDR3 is CASNLPQGTQETQYF. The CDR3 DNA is TGTGCCAGCAACCTTCCACAGGGCACACAAGAGACCCAGTACTTC.